This entry lists 25 T cell receptor beta chains sequenced from one sample in a study of T cells after yellow fever vaccination (dated by TCRdb to the late 2010s). The sample's treatment or condition label is to be understood as: live attenuated yellow fever vaccine strain. Library prep was done by 5' RACE. The listed sequencing device is Illumina HiSeq 2500. TCRdb reanalyzed the raw reads on its own, using fastp at Q25 for trimming and MiXCR for clone calling, and kept in-frame beta chains. Rows with a matching CDR3 protein are joined into one entry that keeps the most common DNA and genes. In all, the sample holds about 110,000 distinct CDR3 sequences, and 8% to 9.5% of those were seen once. The biggest ten clones account for 25% of the sample. This material consisted of CD8+ T cells sorted from PBMCs, taken 45 days after the yellow fever booster vaccination. The receptors originated from a man aged 25-40 years who received the YFV17D yellow fever vaccine.

Note on this clonotype: This may arise from a read error, as a much more abundant clone is one base away. The chain links TRBV20-1 to TRBJ2-3; tentatively, D is TRBD1 (5 bases). Per germline, CDR1 DFQATT and CDR2 SNEGSKA (reference sequence). This CDR3 is built from 12 residues. V was clipped by 4 bases and J by 3 bases, with 8 bases between them. CDR3 sequence (DNA): TGCAGTGCTATAGGGGAAACAGATACGCAGTATTTT. It codes for CSAIGETDTQYF.

The CDR3 region has the DNA TGTGCCAGCAGCGCCACTAGCGGGAGGTTGGAGACCCAGTACTTC. Its protein product is CASSATSGRLETQYF. The rearrangement links TRBV14 to TRBJ2-5; 12 bases fit TRBD2. CDR3 length equals 15 residues. Germline CDR1 and CDR2: SGHDN and FVKESK. V lost 5 bases, J lost 5 bases, and 6 bases stayed unmatched.

The rearrangement links TRBV5-6 to TRBJ2-7; D may be TRBD2 (5 bases). CDR3 length: 13 amino acids. Germline CDR1 reads SGHDT; CDR2 reads YYEEEE. Deletions cut 4 bases from V and 3 bases from J, with 11 bases between. The CDR3 region has the DNA TGTGCCAGCAGCCCCGGGGTCCTCTACGAGCAGTACTTC. Its translation is CASSPGVLYEQYF.

This clonotype has ten or more counts. The chain links TRBV5-1 to TRBJ2-3, with 9 bases that match TRBD1. This CDR3 contains 17 residues. Germline CDR1 reads SGHRS; CDR2 reads YFSETQ. V was clipped by 3 bases and J by 5 bases; unmatched bases: 13. The CDR3 DNA sequence: TGCGCCAGCAGCTCAACGATACAGGGGGCTAGTGGAGATACGCAGTATTTT. Translated, it gives CASSSTIQGASGDTQYF.

At least ten counts were recorded for this clonotype. The chain links TRBV10-2 to TRBJ2-7, with D possibly being TRBD2 (6 bases). CDR1 is WSHSY and CDR2 is SAAADI in the germline V gene. V lost 2 bases to trimming and J lost 2 bases, with 10 bases between them. The CDR3 consists of 14 residues. In nucleotides, the CDR3 is TGCGCCAGCAGTGAGGACTGGGGGGCCTACGAGCAGTACTTC. Translating it yields CASSEDWGAYEQYF.

Points on this clonotype: This sequence may be a read error, since a much larger clone differs from it by one base. V gene TRBV7-8 combines with J gene TRBJ2-4; no clear D gene. The CDR3 is 12 residues long. Germline values: CDR1 SGHVS, CDR2 FQNEAQ. The CDR3 region is CASSSGGIEGNF. The CDR3 DNA follows: TGTGCCAGCAGCTCCGGCGGCATAGAAGGGAACTTC.

This clonotype was detected many times. The J gene is TRBJ2-5, the V gene TRBV30, with unresolved D. V was trimmed by 0 bases and J by 9 bases, leaving 11 bases between them. Per the germline V gene, CDR1 is GTSNPN and CDR2 is SVGIG (reference sequence). This CDR3 has 12 residues. The CDR3 protein is CAWSVLGLSQYF. In DNA, the CDR3 is TGTGCCTGGAGTGTACTGGGTTTGTCCCAGTACTTC.

This clonotype was counted at least ten times. The chain carries TRBV5-1 and TRBJ2-1; TRBD2 matches at 9 bases. CDR3 size: 16 residues. CDR1 and CDR2 from the germline V gene are SGHRS and YFSETQ. V was pared by 0 bases and J by 9 bases, with 10 bases of the junction left unmatched. The CDR3 spells CASSLDMAGGYGEQFF. As DNA, the CDR3 is TGCGCCAGCAGCTTGGATATGGCGGGAGGGTACGGTGAGCAGTTCTTC.

About this clonotype: One junction end disagrees with the germline gene, perhaps due to a read error. V and J are TRBV20-1 and TRBJ2-1, with D perhaps being TRBD1 or TRBD2 (6 bases each). From germline, CDR1 is DFQATT and CDR2 SNEGSKA (reference sequence). CDR3 length equals 16 residues. The CDR3 region has the DNA TGCTGTGCTCTAGATACAGGGTCCTGGGGGGTTAATGAGCAGTTCTTC. This encodes CCALDTGSWGVNEQFF.

There are many counts of this clonotype. The chain couples TRBV4-3 to TRBJ2-2; D gene ambiguous. CDR1 and CDR2 from the germline V gene are LGHNA and YSLEER. This CDR3 comprises 16 residues. Trimming took off 0 bases at V and 1 base at J, with 9 bases between the two ends. CDR3 DNA: TGCGCCAGCAGCCAAGAATCAGACTTGAACACCGGGGAGCTGTTTTTT. Translated: CASSQESDLNTGELFF.

This clonotype was seen repeatedly, ten times or more. This sequence joins TRBV5-4 and TRBJ2-7; TRBD2 agrees at 14 bases. The V segment lost 0 bases and the J segment 7 bases; nucleotides outside the gene matches: 6. CDR3 length: 16 amino acids. The germline gives CDR1 SGHNT, CDR2 YYREEE (reference sequence). CDR3 DNA: TGTGCCAGCAGCTTGGCCGGGACTAGCGGGAGTGTGGAGCAGTACTTC. It specifies CASSLAGTSGSVEQYF.

Comments on this clonotype: A read error may explain this, as a much larger clone is one base away. The rearrangement joins TRBV7-8 to TRBJ2-5; weak D call: TRBD1 (6 bases). The CDR3 runs 15 residues. Between the trimmed V and J ends, which lost 3 bases and 6 bases, there was a span of 17 bases. In germline, CDR1 is SGHVS, CDR2 FQNEAQ. The CDR3 spells CASSFSGQGCKTQYF. CDR3 in DNA: TGTGCCAGCAGCTTTTCGGGTCAGGGGTGTAAGACCCAGTACTTC.

This clonotype was seen repeatedly, ten times or more. V usage is TRBV24-1 and J usage is TRBJ2-1; D is unclear. The CDR3 contains 13 residues. V was cut by 9 bases and J by 8 bases, with 16 bases left in between. Germline V gene data show CDR1 as KGHDR and CDR2 as SFDVKD. The CDR3 region is CATAPIYEDEQFF. The CDR3 bases are TGTGCCACCGCCCCGATATACGAGGATGAGCAGTTCTTC.

At least ten counts were recorded for this clonotype. The genes are TRBV27 and TRBJ2-7; no firm D call. The CDR3 totals 14 residues. The germline V gene encodes CDR1 MNHEY and CDR2 SMNVEV (reference sequence). The ends were cut back, 5 bases at V and 3 bases at J, with 14 bases in the middle. CDR3 sequence reads: CASSQNGPYYEQYF. The CDR3 nucleotides are TGTGCCAGCAGTCAGAACGGGCCGTACTACGAGCAGTACTTC.

This clonotype was observed at least ten times. The rearrangement links TRBV9 to TRBJ2-1; 9 positions match TRBD1. J lost 6 bases, V lost 3 bases, and 7 bases had no gene match. Germline V gives CDR1 SGDLS, CDR2 YYNGEE. CDR3 length: 15 amino acids. CDR3 protein: CASSAWGQGRNEQFF. Here the CDR3 DNA reads TGTGCCAGCAGCGCCTGGGGACAGGGACGCAATGAGCAGTTCTTC.

The chain is built from TRBV7-2 and TRBJ2-7; 9 bases are shared with TRBD2. V lost 4 bases and J lost 2; bases outside the gene matches: 9. The CDR3 runs to 16 residues. The V gene's germline CDR1 is SGHTA and CDR2 FQGNSA. Written as DNA, the CDR3 is TGTGCCAGCAGCTCAACCTCTAGCGGGACTACCTACGAGCAGTACTTC. This encodes CASSSTSSGTTYEQYF.

This clonotype was found many times. The rearrangement uses TRBV29-1 and TRBJ2-3, with D perhaps TRBD1 or TRBD2 (5 bases each). CDR3 size: 16 residues. Between the trimmed V and J ends, which lost 3 bases and 2 bases, there was a span of 18 bases. CDR1 and CDR2 from the germline V gene are SQVTM and ANQGSEA. The CDR3 is CSVDFGGKLHTDTQYF. In DNA, the CDR3 is TGCAGCGTTGACTTTGGGGGAAAGCTCCACACAGATACGCAGTATTTT.

This clonotype has ten or more counts. V gene TRBV5-4 combines with J gene TRBJ1-4; the match to TRBD1 covers 7 bases. The CDR3 loop spans 14 amino acids. Per the germline V gene, CDR1 is SGHNT and CDR2 is YYREEE (reference sequence). V lost 3 bases and J lost 5; bases outside the gene matches: 4. The CDR3 protein is CASSSGTENEKLFF. The CDR3 region has the DNA TGTGCCAGCAGCTCCGGGACAGAAAATGAAAAACTGTTTTTT.

CDR3 amino acids: CASSIVSRDNEQFF. In nucleotides, the CDR3 is TGTGCCAGTAGTATAGTAAGTAGGGACAATGAGCAGTTCTTC. The rearrangement links TRBV19 to TRBJ2-1; no clear D gene. The V and J ends lost 1 base and 5 bases respectively, with 9 bases between them. This CDR3 comprises 14 residues. Germline CDR1 and CDR2: LNHDA and SQIVND (reference sequence).

In this sample, this clonotype turned up a few times. The CDR3 DNA reads as TGTGCCAGCAGCTTACCCTTCTCCTACGAGCAGTACTTC. Its translation: CASSLPFSYEQYF. The chain recombines TRBV7-9 with TRBJ2-7; D gene ambiguous. V was clipped by 2 bases and J by 0 bases, with 5 bases between them. Germline assignment: CDR1 SEHNR and CDR2 FQNEAQ (reference sequence). This CDR3 is 13 amino acids long. The full variable domain, with the rest looked up from reference TRBV7-9 and TRBJ2-7, is DTGVSQNPRHKITKRGQNVTFRCDPISEHNRLYWYRQTLGQGPEFLTYFQNEAQLEKSRLLSDRFSAERPKGSFSTLEIQRTEQGDSAMYLCASSLPFSYEQYFGPGTRLTVT.

This clonotype was seen many times. Its ends do not fully match the called genes, so a read error is possible. V and J are TRBV6-2 or TRBV6-3 and TRBJ2-7; TRBD2 matches 8 bases. Germline V gene lookup returns CDR1 MNHEY and CDR2 SVGEGT. The CDR3 contains 19 residues. Here the CDR3 reads CPSSYEAARPRSGDYEQYF. DNA for the CDR3: TGTCCCAGCAGTTACGAGGCGGCCAGGCCCCGTAGCGGGGACTACGAGCAGTACTTC.

The V call is TRBV9, the J call TRBJ2-1; 8 bases are shared with TRBD2. This CDR3 spans 15 amino acids. V lost 3 bases to trimming and J lost 4 bases; unmatched junction nucleotides: 6. Germline V gene lookup returns CDR1 SGDLS and CDR2 YYNGEE. The CDR3 here is CASSESGLDYNEQFF. In DNA, the CDR3 is TGTGCCAGCAGCGAATCGGGACTAGATTACAATGAGCAGTTCTTC.

To note about this clonotype: This could be a read error, since a much larger clone is one nucleotide away. This chain links TRBV3-1 with TRBJ2-2, with D perhaps TRBD2 (6 bases). Germline CDR1 LGHDT, CDR2 YNNKEL (reference sequence). This CDR3 contains 17 residues. CDR3 amino acids: CANSQDVDSGNTGELFF. In DNA form, the CDR3 reads TGTGCCAACAGCCAAGATGTTGATAGCGGAAACACCGGGGAGCTGTTTTTT.

Ten or more counts support this clonotype. This chain links TRBV27 with TRBJ2-2; 7 bases are a match to TRBD2. CDR1 is MNHEY and CDR2 is SMNVEV in the germline V gene (reference sequence). The CDR3 is 17 residues long. The ends lost 6 bases at V and 6 bases at J; junction bases unmatched: 16. The CDR3 DNA reads as TGTGCCAGCAGACCCGTTGTGGGGGAGGGCCCTCCCGGGGAGCTGTTTTTT. Translating gives CASRPVVGEGPPGELFF.

The genes are TRBV7-8 and TRBJ2-1; D gene unclear. The CDR3 is made up of 14 amino acids. Per the germline V gene, CDR1 is SGHVS and CDR2 is FQNEAQ. Trimming took off 3 bases at V and 4 bases at J, with 10 bases between the two ends. CDR3 amino acids: CASSFELTYNEQFF. The CDR3 nucleotides are TGTGCCAGCAGCTTCGAACTAACTTACAATGAGCAGTTCTTC. The complete variable domain, with remaining parts taken from reference TRBV7-8 and TRBJ2-1, reads GAGVSQSPRYKVAKRGQDVALRCDPISGHVSLFWYQQALGQGPEFLTYFQNEAQLDKSGLPSDRFFAERPEGSVSTLKIQRTQQEDSAVYLCASSFELTYNEQFFGPGTRLTVL.